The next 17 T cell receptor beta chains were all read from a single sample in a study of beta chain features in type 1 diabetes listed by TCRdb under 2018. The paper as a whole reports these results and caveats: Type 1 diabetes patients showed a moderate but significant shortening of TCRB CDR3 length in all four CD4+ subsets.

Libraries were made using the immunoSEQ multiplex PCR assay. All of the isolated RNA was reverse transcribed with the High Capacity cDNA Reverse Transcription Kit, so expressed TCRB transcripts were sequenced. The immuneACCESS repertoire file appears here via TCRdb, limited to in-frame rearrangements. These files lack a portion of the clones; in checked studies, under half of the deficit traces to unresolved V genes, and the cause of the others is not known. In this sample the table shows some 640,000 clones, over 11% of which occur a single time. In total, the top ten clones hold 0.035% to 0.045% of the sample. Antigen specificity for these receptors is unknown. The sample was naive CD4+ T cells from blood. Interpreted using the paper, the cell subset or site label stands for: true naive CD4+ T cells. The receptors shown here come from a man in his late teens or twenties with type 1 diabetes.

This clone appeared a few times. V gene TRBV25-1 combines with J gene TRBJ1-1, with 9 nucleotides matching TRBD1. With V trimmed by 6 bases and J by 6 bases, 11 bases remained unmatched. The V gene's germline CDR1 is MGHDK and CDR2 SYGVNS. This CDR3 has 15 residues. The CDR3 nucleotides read TGTGCCAGCAGGGCTAGGACAGGGGAAGCGGCTGAAGCTTTCTTT. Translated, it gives CASRARTGEAAEAFF.

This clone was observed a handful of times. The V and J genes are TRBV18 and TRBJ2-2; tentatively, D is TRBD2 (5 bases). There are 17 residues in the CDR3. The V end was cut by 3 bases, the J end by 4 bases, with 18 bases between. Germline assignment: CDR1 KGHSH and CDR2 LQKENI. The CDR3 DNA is TGTGCCAGCTCACCCCAATCCACCTCGGGGTTCACCGGGGAGCTGTTTTTT. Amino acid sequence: CASSPQSTSGFTGELFF.

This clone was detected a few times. CDR3 nucleotides: TGTGCCCGCACCGGAGGAGGCACTGAAGCTTTCTTT. This codes for CARTGGGTEAFF. The V call is TRBV30, the J call TRBJ1-1; no clear D gene. V was cut by 8 bases and J by 4 bases, with 14 bases left in between. The CDR3 runs 12 residues. Germline V CDR1 and CDR2: GTSNPN, SVGIG (reference sequence).

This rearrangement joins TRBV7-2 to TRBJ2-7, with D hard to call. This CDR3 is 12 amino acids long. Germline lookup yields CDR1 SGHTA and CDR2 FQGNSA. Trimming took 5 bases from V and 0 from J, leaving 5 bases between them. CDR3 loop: CASSQSSYEQYF. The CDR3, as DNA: TGTGCCAGCAGCCAAAGCTCCTACGAGCAGTACTTC.

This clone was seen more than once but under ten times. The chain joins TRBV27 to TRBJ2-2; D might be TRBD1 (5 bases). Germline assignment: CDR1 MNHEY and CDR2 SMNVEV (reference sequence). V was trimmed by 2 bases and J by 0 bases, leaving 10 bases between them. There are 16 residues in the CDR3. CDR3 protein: CASSLVTAPNTGELFF. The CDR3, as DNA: TGTGCCAGCAGTTTAGTGACAGCTCCGAACACCGGGGAGCTGTTTTTT.

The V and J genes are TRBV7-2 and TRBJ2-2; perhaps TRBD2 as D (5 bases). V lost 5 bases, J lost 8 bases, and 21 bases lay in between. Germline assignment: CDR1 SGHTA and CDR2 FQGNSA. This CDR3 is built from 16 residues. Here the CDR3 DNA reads TGTGCCAGCAGCCCCCCGGGAACTCGTATAGCGGGGGAGCTGTTTTTT. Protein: CASSPPGTRIAGELFF. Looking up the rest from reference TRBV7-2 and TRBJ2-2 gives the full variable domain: GAGVSQSPSNKVTEKGKDVELRCDPISGHTALYWYRQSLGQGLEFLIYFQGNSAPDKSGLPSDRFSAERTGGSVSTLTIQRTQQEDSAVYLCASSPPGTRIAGELFFGEGSRLTVL.

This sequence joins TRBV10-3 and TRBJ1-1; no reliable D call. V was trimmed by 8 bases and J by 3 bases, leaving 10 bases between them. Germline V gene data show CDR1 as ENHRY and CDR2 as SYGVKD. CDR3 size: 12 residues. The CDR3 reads CAIGWKDTEAFF. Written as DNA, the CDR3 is TGTGCCATCGGTTGGAAGGACACTGAAGCTTTCTTT.

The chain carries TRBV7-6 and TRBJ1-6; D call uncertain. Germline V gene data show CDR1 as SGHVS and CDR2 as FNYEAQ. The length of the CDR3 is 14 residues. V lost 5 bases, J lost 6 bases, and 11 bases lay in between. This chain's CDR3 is CASSEDVFNSPLHF. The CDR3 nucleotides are TGTGCCAGCAGCGAGGACGTTTTTAATTCACCCCTCCACTTT.

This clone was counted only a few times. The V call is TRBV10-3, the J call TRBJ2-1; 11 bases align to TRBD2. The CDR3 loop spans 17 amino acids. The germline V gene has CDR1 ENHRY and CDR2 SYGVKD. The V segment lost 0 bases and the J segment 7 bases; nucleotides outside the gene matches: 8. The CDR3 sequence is CAISESRLAGIDNEQFF. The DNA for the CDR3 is TGTGCCATCAGTGAGTCAAGACTAGCGGGGATAGATAATGAGCAGTTCTTC.

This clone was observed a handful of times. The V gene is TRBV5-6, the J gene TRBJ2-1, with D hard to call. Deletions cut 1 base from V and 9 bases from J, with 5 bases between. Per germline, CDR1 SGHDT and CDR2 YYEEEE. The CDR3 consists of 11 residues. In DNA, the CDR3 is TGTGCCAGCAGCTTGTGGGGTGAGCAGTTCTTC. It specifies CASSLWGEQFF.

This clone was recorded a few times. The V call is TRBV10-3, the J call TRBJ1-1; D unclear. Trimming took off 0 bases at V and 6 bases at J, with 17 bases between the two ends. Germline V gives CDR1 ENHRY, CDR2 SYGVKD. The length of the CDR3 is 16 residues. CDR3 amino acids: CAISESTLEGFSEAFF. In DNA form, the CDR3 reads TGTGCCATCAGTGAGTCGACTCTGGAAGGGTTCTCTGAAGCTTTCTTT.

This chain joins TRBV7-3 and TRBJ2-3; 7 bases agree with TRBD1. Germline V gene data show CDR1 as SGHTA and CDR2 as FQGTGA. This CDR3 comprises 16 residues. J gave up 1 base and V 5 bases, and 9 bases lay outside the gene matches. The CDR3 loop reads CASSPRVTGGTDTQYF. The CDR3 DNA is TGTGCCAGCAGCCCACGTGTCACAGGGGGCACAGATACGCAGTATTTT.

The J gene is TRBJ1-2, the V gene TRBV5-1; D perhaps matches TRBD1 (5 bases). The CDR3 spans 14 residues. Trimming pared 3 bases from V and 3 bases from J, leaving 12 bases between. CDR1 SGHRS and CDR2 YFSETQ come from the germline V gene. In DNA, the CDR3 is TGCGCCAGCAGCTCGATGACACAGGACTATGGCTACACCTTC. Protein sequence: CASSSMTQDYGYTF.

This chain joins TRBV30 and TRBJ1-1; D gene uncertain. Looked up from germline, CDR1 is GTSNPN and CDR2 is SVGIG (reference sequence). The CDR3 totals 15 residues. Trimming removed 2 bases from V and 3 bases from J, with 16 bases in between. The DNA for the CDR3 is TGTGCCTGGAGTTTCCGCCTCGGGCCGGACACTGAAGCTTTCTTT. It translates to CAWSFRLGPDTEAFF.

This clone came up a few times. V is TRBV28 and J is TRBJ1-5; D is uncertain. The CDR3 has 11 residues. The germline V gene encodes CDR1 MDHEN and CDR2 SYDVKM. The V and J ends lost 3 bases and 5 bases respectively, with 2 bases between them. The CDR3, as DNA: TGTGCCAGCAGTTTGGATCAGCCCCAGCATTTT. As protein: CASSLDQPQHF.

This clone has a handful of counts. The CDR3 DNA follows: TGCGCCAGCAGCGGACAGGGGTTGGCGCTTGGCTACACCTTC. Its protein is CASSGQGLALGYTF. The rearrangement uses TRBV4-1 and TRBJ1-2; TRBD1 agrees at 9 bases. The J segment lost 7 bases and the V segment lost 5 bases, leaving 8 bases of the junction unmatched. The CDR3 is 14 amino acids. CDR1 and CDR2 from the germline V gene are MGHRA and YSYEKL.

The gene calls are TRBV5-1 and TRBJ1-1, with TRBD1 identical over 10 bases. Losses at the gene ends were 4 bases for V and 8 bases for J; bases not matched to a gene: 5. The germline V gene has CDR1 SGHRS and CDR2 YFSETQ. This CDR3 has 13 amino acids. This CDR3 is CASSLGQGEEAFF. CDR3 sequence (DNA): TGCGCCAGCAGCCTCGGACAGGGGGAAGAAGCTTTCTTT.